The T cell receptor beta chain described here comes from a study of OX40 agonist ivuxolimab in advanced cancers. Regarding the study as a whole: With doses of 0.1 to 3.0 mg/kg, CD4+ and CD8+ blood T cells had undergone clonal expansion by week 6.

This clone appeared once. The antigen remains unidentified. Germline trimming cut 0 bases from V and 8 bases from J; bases unmatched to any gene: 8. This CDR3 has 17 residues. Germline V CDR1 and CDR2: SGHTA, FQGTGA. Libraries were prepared by immunoSEQ multiplex PCR; TCRdb keeps only in-frame clonotypes and omits some of them. The sample has 60,000 to 65,000 clones; roughly 89% are singletons. The specimen was CD4+ or CD8+ T cells sorted from blood, collected in a trial of the OX40 agonist ivuxolimab. The clonotype comes from an adult with an advanced solid tumor such as melanoma, head and neck, liver or kidney cancer. This sequence joins TRBV7-3 and TRBJ2-1; 12 bases are a match to TRBD2. For the CDR3, the DNA is TGTGCCAGCAGCTTAACCCTAGCGGGAGGGCCGTTATATGAGCAGTTCTTC. It translates to CASSLTLAGGPLYEQFF. The variable domain in full, completed from reference TRBV7-3 and TRBJ2-1, reads GAGVSQTPSNKVTEKGKYVELRCDPISGHTALYWYRQSLGQGPEFLIYFQGTGAADDSGLPNDRFFAVRPEGSVSTLKIQRTERGDSAVYLCASSLTLAGGPLYEQFFGPGTRLTVL.